This TCR beta chain was documented in a study of response to subunit inactivated influenza vaccine. On this clonotype: Antigen unknown.

Findings and limits, study-wide: With each seasonal influenza vaccination, the authors suggested, few new T cells are recruited.

Using its own MiXCR run on the RT-PCR reads, TCRdb lists one record per CDR3 protein. This table has about 780,000 distinct CDR3 sequences, roughly 20% appearing once. The CDR3 sequence is 15 residues long. Trimming removed 4 bases from V and 2 bases from J, with 14 bases in between. Germline V lookup: CDR1 SGHDT, CDR2 YYEEEE. The source of this sequence is a man over 45 who received an inactivated influenza vaccine. This specimen consisted of PBMCs from blood, obtained 4 to 6 days after vaccination. The genes are TRBV5-6 and TRBJ2-3, with D perhaps matching TRBD1 (6 bases). CDR3 protein: CASSDGDTATDTQYF. CDR3 nucleotide sequence: TGTGCCAGCAGCGACGGGGACACGGCCACAGATACGCAGTATTTT.